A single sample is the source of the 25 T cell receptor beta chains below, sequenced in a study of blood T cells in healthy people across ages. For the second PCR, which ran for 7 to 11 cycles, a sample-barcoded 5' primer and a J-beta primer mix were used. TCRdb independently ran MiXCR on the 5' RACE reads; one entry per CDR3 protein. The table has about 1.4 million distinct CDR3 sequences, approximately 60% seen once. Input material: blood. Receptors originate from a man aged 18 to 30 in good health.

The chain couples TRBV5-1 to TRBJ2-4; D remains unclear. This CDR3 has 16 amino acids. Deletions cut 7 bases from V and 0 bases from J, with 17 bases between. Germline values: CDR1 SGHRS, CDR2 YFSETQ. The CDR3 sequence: CASSIGLQLAKNIQYF. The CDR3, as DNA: TGCGCCAGCTCCATAGGGCTCCAATTAGCCAAAAACATTCAGTACTTC.

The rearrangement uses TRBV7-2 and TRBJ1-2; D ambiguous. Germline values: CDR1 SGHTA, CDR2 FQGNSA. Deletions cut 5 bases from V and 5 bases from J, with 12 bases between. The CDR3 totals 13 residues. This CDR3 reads CASSVMAGYGYTF. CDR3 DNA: TGTGCCAGCAGCGTAATGGCGGGTTATGGCTACACCTTC.

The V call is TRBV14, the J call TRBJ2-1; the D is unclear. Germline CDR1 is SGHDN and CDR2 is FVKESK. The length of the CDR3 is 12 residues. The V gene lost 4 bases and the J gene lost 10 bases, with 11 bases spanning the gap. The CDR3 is CASSPSSWEQFF. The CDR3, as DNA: TGTGCCAGCAGCCCTTCTAGTTGGGAGCAGTTCTTC. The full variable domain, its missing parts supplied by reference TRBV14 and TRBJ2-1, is EAGVTQFPSHSVIEKGQTVTLRCDPISGHDNLYWYRRVMGKEIKFLLHFVKESKQDESGMPNNRFLAERTGGTYSTLKVQPAELEDSGVYFCASSPSSWEQFFGPGTRLTVL.

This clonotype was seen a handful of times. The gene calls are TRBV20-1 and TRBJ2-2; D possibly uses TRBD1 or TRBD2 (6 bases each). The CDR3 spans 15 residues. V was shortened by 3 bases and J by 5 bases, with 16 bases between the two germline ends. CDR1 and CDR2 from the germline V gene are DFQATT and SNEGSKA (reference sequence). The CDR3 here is CSASQGGRWTGELFF. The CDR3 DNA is TGCAGTGCTAGTCAAGGGGGGCGTTGGACCGGGGAGCTGTTTTTT.

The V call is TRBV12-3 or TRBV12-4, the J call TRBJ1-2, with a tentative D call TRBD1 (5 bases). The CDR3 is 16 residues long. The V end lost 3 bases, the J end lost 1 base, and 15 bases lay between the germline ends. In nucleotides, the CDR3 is TGTGCCAGCAGTTTGGCCCGGATGGGGGATAACTATGGCTACACCTTC. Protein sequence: CASSLARMGDNYGYTF.

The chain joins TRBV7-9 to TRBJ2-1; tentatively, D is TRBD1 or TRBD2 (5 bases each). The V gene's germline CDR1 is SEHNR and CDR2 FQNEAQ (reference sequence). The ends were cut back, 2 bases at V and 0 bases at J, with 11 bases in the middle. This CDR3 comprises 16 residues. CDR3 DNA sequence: TGTGCCAGCAGCTTAACTGGGGGTAGCTCCTACAATGAGCAGTTCTTC. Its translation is CASSLTGGSSYNEQFF.

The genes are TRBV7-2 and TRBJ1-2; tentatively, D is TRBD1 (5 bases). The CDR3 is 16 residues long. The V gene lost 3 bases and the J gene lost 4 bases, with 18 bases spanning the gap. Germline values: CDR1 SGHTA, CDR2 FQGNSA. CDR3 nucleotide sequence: TGTGCCAGCAGCTTTACCGCCACCGGACACCGCTATGGCTACACCTTC. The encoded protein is CASSFTATGHRYGYTF.

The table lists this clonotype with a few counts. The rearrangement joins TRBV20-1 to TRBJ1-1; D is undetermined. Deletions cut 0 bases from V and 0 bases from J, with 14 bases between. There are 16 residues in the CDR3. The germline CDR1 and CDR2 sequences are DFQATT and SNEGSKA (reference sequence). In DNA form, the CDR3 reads TGCAGTGCTAGAGATAAGTACGTCCTTATGAACACTGAAGCTTTCTTT. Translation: CSARDKYVLMNTEAFF.

Here the CDR3 DNA reads TGCAGTGCTAGAGCCCTACGACTAGCTACCACAGATACGCAGTATTTT. Translated, it gives CSARALRLATTDTQYF. The chain joins TRBV20-1 to TRBJ2-3; 7 positions agree with TRBD2. The J segment lost 2 bases and the V segment lost 1 base, leaving 9 bases of the junction unmatched. Germline V gene lookup returns CDR1 DFQATT and CDR2 SNEGSKA (reference sequence). The CDR3 length is 16 residues.

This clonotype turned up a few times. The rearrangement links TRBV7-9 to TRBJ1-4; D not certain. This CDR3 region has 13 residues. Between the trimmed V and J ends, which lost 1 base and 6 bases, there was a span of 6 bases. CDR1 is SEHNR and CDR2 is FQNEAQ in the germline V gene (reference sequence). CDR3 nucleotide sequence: TGTGCCAGCAGCTTAGTGCCCTATGAAAAACTGTTTTTT. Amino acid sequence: CASSLVPYEKLFF. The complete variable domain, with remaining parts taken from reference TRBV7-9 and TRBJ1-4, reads DTGVSQNPRHKITKRGQNVTFRCDPISEHNRLYWYRQTLGQGPEFLTYFQNEAQLEKSRLLSDRFSAERPKGSFSTLEIQRTEQGDSAMYLCASSLVPYEKLFFGSGTQLSVL.

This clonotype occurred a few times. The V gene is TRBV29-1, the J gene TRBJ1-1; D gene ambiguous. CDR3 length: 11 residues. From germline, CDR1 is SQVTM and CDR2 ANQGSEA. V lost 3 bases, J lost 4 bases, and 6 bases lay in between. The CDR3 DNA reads TGCAGCGTTGACGCTTCCACTGAAGCTTTCTTT. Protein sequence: CSVDASTEAFF.

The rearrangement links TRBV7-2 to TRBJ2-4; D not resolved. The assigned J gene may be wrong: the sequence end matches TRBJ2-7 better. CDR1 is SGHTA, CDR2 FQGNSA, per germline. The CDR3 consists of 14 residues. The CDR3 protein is CASSLAGSLHEQYF. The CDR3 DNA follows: TGTGCCAGCAGCTTAGCAGGGTCCCTCCACGAGCAGTACTTC.

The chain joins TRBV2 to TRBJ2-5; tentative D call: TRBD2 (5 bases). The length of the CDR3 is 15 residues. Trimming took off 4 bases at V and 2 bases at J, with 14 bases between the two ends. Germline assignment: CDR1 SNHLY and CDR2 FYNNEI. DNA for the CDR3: TGTGCCAGCAGTGTGATCGGGGAAACTCAAGAGACCCAGTACTTC. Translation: CASSVIGETQETQYF.

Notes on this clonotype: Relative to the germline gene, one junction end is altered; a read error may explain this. CDR3 amino acids: CASSVALGMNTEAFF. The CDR3 DNA reads as TGTGCCAGCAGCGTAGCTCTCGGCATGAACACGGAAGCTTTCTTT. V usage is TRBV9 and J usage is TRBJ1-1; no definite D call. CDR1 SGDLS and CDR2 YYNGEE come from the germline V gene. The CDR3 covers 15 residues.

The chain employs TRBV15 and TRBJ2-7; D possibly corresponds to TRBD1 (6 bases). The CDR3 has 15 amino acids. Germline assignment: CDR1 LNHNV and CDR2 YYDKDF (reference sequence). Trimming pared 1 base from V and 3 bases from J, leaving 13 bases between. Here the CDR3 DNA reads TGTGCCACCAGCAGAGCTCCGGGACAAAGCTACGAGCAGTACTTC. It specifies CATSRAPGQSYEQYF.

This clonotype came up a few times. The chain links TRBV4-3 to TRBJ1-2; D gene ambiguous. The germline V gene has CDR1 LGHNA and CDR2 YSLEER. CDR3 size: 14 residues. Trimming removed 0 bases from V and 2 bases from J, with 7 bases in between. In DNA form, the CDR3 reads TGCGCCAGCAGCCAAGATCAGAGAAACTATGGCTACACCTTC. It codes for CASSQDQRNYGYTF.

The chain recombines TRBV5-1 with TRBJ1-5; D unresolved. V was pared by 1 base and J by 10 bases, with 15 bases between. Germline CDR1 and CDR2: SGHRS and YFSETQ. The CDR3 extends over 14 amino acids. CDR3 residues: CASSLIPSEGPQHF. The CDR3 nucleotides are TGCGCCAGCAGCTTGATACCTTCGGAGGGACCCCAGCATTTT.

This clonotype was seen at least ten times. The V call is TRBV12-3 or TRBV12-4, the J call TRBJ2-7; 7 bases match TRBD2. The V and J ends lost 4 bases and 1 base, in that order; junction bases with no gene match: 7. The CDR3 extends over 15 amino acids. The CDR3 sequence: CASSSGGGPSYEQYF. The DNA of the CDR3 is TGTGCCAGCAGTTCGGGGGGAGGACCTTCCTACGAGCAGTACTTC.

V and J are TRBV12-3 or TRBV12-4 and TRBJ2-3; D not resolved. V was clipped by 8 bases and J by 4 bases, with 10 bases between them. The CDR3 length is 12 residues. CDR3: CASGNIPDTQYF. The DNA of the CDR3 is TGTGCCAGCGGGAATATCCCAGATACGCAGTATTTT.

This CDR3 is CASSPGAGDSPLHF. The CDR3 region has the DNA TGTGCCAGCAGCCCCGGGGCAGGGGATTCACCCCTCCACTTT. This sequence joins TRBV6-6 and TRBJ1-6, with D possibly matching TRBD1 (6 bases). V lost 6 bases, J lost 8 bases, and 14 bases lay in between. The CDR3 totals 14 residues. Germline V lookup: CDR1 MNHNY, CDR2 SVGAGI (reference sequence).

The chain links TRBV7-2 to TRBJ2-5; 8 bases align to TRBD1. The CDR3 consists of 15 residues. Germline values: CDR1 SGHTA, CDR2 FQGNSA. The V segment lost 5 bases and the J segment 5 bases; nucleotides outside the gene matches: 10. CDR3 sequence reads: CASSPDRGRVETQYF. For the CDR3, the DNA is TGTGCCAGCAGCCCCGACAGGGGAAGGGTGGAGACCCAGTACTTC.

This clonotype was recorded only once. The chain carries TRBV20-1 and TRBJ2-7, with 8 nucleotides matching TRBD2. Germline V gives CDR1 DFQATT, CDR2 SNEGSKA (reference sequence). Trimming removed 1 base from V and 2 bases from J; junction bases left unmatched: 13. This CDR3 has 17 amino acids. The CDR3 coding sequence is TGCAGTGCTAGAGGGGCTAGCGGGTTCTATGTTACCTACGAGCAGTACTTC. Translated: CSARGASGFYVTYEQYF.

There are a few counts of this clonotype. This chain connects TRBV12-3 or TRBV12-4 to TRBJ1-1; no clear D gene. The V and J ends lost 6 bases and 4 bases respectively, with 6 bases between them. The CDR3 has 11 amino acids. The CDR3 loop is CASRWGTEAFF. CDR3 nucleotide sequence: TGTGCCAGCAGATGGGGCACTGAAGCTTTCTTT.

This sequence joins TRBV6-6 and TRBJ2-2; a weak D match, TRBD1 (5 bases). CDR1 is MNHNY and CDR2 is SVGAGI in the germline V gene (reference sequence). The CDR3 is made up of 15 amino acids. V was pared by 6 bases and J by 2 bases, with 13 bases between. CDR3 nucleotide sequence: TGTGCCAGCAGGGGGCCGGGCCCCAACACCGGGGAGCTGTTTTTT. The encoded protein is CASRGPGPNTGELFF.

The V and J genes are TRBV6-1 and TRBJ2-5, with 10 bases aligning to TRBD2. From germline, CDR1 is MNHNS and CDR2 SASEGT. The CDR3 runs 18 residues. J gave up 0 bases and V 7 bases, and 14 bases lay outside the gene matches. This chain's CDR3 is CASTSRGLANPYQETQYF. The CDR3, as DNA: TGTGCCAGCACCTCGAGGGGACTAGCGAACCCGTACCAAGAGACCCAGTACTTC.